Each of the 24 T cell receptor beta chains below was sequenced from the same sample in a study of shared clonotypes between healthy human individuals. Repertoires were generated with immunoSEQ multiplex PCR, while TCRdb's copy carries only in-frame clones and drops some. The sample has roughly 410,000 clones, approximately 97% seen once; the top ten hold about 0.32%. Sequencing input: memory CD8+ T cells sorted from blood. Subset specified: CD45RO+ cells pooled with CCR7-negative TemRA cells. All receptors derive from a man aged 25 to 40 in good health.

This chain uses TRBV28 with TRBJ2-7; 9 positions match TRBD1. CDR1 is MDHEN, CDR2 SYDVKM, per germline. V shed 6 bases and J 5 bases; nucleotides not matched to a gene: 11. CDR3 length: 15 amino acids. The CDR3 reads CASSTSGTGPNEQYF. The CDR3 DNA reads as TGTGCCAGCAGCACATCAGGGACAGGGCCGAACGAGCAGTACTTC.

The genes are TRBV20-1 and TRBJ2-1, with 7 bases matching TRBD2. V lost 4 bases, J lost 7 bases, and 1 base stayed unmatched. This CDR3 contains 11 residues. Germline V gene data show CDR1 as DFQATT and CDR2 as SNEGSKA (reference sequence). This CDR3 reads CSAKGGNEQFF. The CDR3 coding sequence is TGCAGTGCTAAGGGAGGGAATGAGCAGTTCTTC.

The rearrangement links TRBV18 to TRBJ1-2, with 7 bases fitting TRBD1. The length of the CDR3 is 15 residues. Germline CDR1 and CDR2: KGHSH and LQKENI. The V segment lost 3 bases and the J segment 4 bases; nucleotides outside the gene matches: 8. DNA of the CDR3: TGTGCCAGCTCACCTGCACGGGACAGCTCCTATGGCTACACCTTC. It codes for CASSPARDSSYGYTF.

The chain couples TRBV25-1 to TRBJ2-1; no reliable D call. Germline CDR1 reads MGHDK; CDR2 reads SYGVNS. V was shortened by 2 bases and J by 6 bases, with 14 bases between the two germline ends. The CDR3 has 15 amino acids. This chain's CDR3 is CASSELDKGSNEQFF. As DNA, the CDR3 is TGTGCCAGCAGTGAACTAGACAAGGGTTCCAATGAGCAGTTCTTC.

The rearrangement uses TRBV7-2 and TRBJ1-1; possible D gene TRBD1, 5 bases. The CDR3 totals 13 residues. The germline V gene has CDR1 SGHTA and CDR2 FQGNSA. Trimming stripped 8 bases from V and 1 base from J, with 11 bases between. This chain's CDR3 is CASSRGGNTEAFF. CDR3 sequence (DNA): TGTGCCAGCTCACGTGGGGGGAACACTGAAGCTTTCTTT.

V and J are TRBV28 and TRBJ2-3, with D uncertain. The V gene lost 4 bases and the J gene lost 2 bases, with 7 bases spanning the gap. Looked up from germline, CDR1 is MDHEN and CDR2 is SYDVKM. The CDR3 contains 13 residues. The CDR3 loop is CASSSSFTDTQYF. The CDR3 nucleotides read TGTGCCAGCAGTTCAAGCTTCACAGATACGCAGTATTTT.

The rearrangement joins TRBV4-1 to TRBJ2-5, with D perhaps assigned TRBD1 or TRBD2 (6 bases each). Germline loops: CDR1 MGHRA, CDR2 YSYEKL. Trimming removed 4 bases from V and 4 bases from J, with 19 bases in between. There are 16 residues in the CDR3. CDR3: CASSPRGGLGRETQYF. The CDR3 region has the DNA TGCGCCAGCAGCCCCCGAGGGGGGTTAGGAAGAGAGACCCAGTACTTC.

The gene calls are TRBV5-1 and TRBJ2-1; 10 nucleotides match TRBD2. CDR3 size: 15 residues. Losses at the gene ends were 1 base for V and 2 bases for J; bases not matched to a gene: 0. Germline assignment: CDR1 SGHRS and CDR2 YFSETQ. The CDR3 spells CASSLSGRAYNEQFF. In DNA, the CDR3 is TGCGCCAGCAGCTTGAGCGGGAGGGCCTACAATGAGCAGTTCTTC. Full variable domain (missing parts from reference TRBV5-1 and TRBJ2-1): KAGVTQTPRYLIKTRGQQVTLSCSPISGHRSVSWYQQTPGQGLQFLFEYFSETQRNKGNFPGRFSGRQFSNSRSEMNVSTLELGDSALYLCASSLSGRAYNEQFFGPGTRLTVL.

Regarding this clone: The junction departs from the called germline gene at one end, perhaps through a read error. The gene calls are TRBV7-9 and TRBJ1-5; 8 nucleotides line up with TRBD1. This CDR3 region has 16 residues. The V gene's germline CDR1 is SEHNR and CDR2 FQNEAQ (reference sequence). The DNA for the CDR3 is TGTGCCAGCAGGGACGATCGGACCAGGACAGGGAGGGCCCCAGCATTT. Translating gives CASRDDRTRTGRAPAF. The whole variable domain, filled in from reference TRBV7-9 and TRBJ1-5, reads DTGVSQNPRHKITKRGQNVTFRCDPISEHNRLYWYRQTLGQGPEFLTYFQNEAQLEKSRLLSDRFSAERPKGSFSTLEIQRTEQGDSAMYLCASRDDRTRTGRAPAFGDGTRLSIL.

The CDR3 region is CSVEATSGRADTQYF. In DNA, the CDR3 is TGCAGCGTTGAAGCGACTAGCGGGAGGGCAGATACGCAGTATTTT. The V and J genes are TRBV29-1 and TRBJ2-3, with 14 bases aligning to TRBD2. V dropped 1 base and J dropped 4; count of bases not matched to a gene: 1. Germline V gene sequence: CDR1 SQVTM, CDR2 ANQGSEA. CDR3 length equals 15 residues.

The CDR3 nucleotides are TGTGCCAGCAGCTTCGATGCAGGGAACTATGGCTACACCTTC. The encoded protein is CASSFDAGNYGYTF. The chain couples TRBV7-9 to TRBJ1-2; D might be TRBD1 (5 bases). Trimming took 3 bases from V and 2 from J, leaving 10 bases between them. The CDR3 spans 14 residues. Germline V lookup: CDR1 SEHNR, CDR2 FQNEAQ (reference sequence).

This clone occurred once. The chain combines TRBV6-8 with TRBJ1-4; D remains unclear. The germline V and J ends were trimmed by 11 bases and 1 base, with 14 bases remaining between them. This CDR3 contains 14 residues. Per germline, CDR1 MNHGY and CDR2 SAAAGT. Written as DNA, the CDR3 is TGTGCCCGGGAGATATCAAAAACTAATGAAAAACTGTTTTTT. Protein sequence: CAREISKTNEKLFF.

The rearrangement joins TRBV5-4 to TRBJ2-3; perhaps TRBD2 as D (5 bases). The CDR3 runs 16 residues. Per germline, CDR1 SGHNT and CDR2 YYREEE (reference sequence). V lost 0 bases and J lost 5, with 16 bases in between. CDR3 nucleotides: TGTGCCAGCAGCTTGGGTTTAGCGCCCGCACAAGATACGCAGTATTTT. This translates into CASSLGLAPAQDTQYF.

The V gene is TRBV30, the J gene TRBJ2-3, with D possibly being TRBD2 (5 bases). The germline V and J ends were trimmed by 2 bases and 0 bases, with 12 bases remaining between them. The CDR3 contains 15 residues. Looked up from germline, CDR1 is GTSNPN and CDR2 is SVGIG (reference sequence). The CDR3 DNA follows: TGTGCCTGGAGTATGTCAGCGGCTAGCACAGATACGCAGTATTTT. Its translation is CAWSMSAASTDTQYF.

This chain joins TRBV6-5 and TRBJ2-2; maybe TRBD2 (6 bases). CDR3 length: 15 residues. CDR1 and CDR2 (germline): MNHEY, SVGAGI. The V and J ends lost 6 bases and 4 bases respectively, with 15 bases between them. In DNA form, the CDR3 reads TGTGCCAGCAGGCCCGGGACGGAGGGCACCGGGGAGCTGTTTTTT. It is translated as CASRPGTEGTGELFF.

This chain uses TRBV30 with TRBJ2-5; perhaps TRBD1 as D (6 bases). The ends were cut back, 3 bases at V and 0 bases at J, with 14 bases in the middle. CDR1 is GTSNPN and CDR2 is SVGIG in the germline V gene (reference sequence). This CDR3 is built from 15 residues. DNA of the CDR3: TGTGCCTGGAGCCCCGGGACACGGTACCAAGAGACCCAGTACTTC. Amino acids: CAWSPGTRYQETQYF.

The chain has TRBV18 and TRBJ2-1, with 7 bases identical to TRBD2. V was clipped by 2 bases and J by 4 bases; unmatched bases: 5. The CDR3 is 15 amino acids. Germline loops: CDR1 KGHSH, CDR2 LQKENI. The CDR3 DNA sequence: TGTGCCAGCTCACCAACGGGGGAGGGATACAATGAGCAGTTCTTC. Amino acids: CASSPTGEGYNEQFF.

The chain employs TRBV21-1 and TRBJ1-4. TRBV21-1 is a pseudogene locus. The CDR3 has 13 amino acids. The CDR3 region has the DNA TGTGCCAGCGCCCAAGGGCCTATTAGAGAACTGTTTTTT. This codes for CASAQGPIRELFF.

The chain is built from TRBV18 and TRBJ2-6; the D gene is possibly TRBD1 (6 bases). In germline, CDR1 is KGHSH, CDR2 LQKENI. V dropped 6 bases and J dropped 0 bases, with 12 bases sitting between them. The CDR3 sequence is 16 residues long. As DNA, the CDR3 is TGTGCCAGCTCGGAACAGGGAGCCTCTGGGGCCAACGTCCTGACTTTC. It translates to CASSEQGASGANVLTF.

The chain employs TRBV7-8 and TRBJ2-1; 12 bases align to TRBD2. This CDR3 region has 19 residues. Trimming cost V 4 bases and J 8 bases; bases outside gene matches: 18. CDR1 is SGHVS, CDR2 FQNEAQ, per germline. As DNA, the CDR3 is TGTGCCAGCAGCTACCGTACTAGCGGGAGGTTCGGACGACGCTATGAGCAGTTCTTC. Amino acid sequence: CASSYRTSGRFGRRYEQFF.

The sample holds one count of this clone. The chain carries TRBV6-1 and TRBJ1-4; D gene ambiguous. CDR1 is MNHNS and CDR2 is SASEGT in the germline V gene. This CDR3 is 15 amino acids long. Trimming took 6 bases from V and 11 from J, leaving 22 bases between them. The CDR3 coding sequence is TGTGCCAGCAGCCACCGGACGGCGGAAGCGAGCAAACTGTTTTTT. Its translation is CASSHRTAEASKLFF.

This clone was detected only once. The chain carries TRBV21-1 and TRBJ2-7; TRBD1, the D gene given by the table, was not confirmed from the DNA. TRBV21-1 is a recognized pseudogene. This CDR3 is 13 amino acids long. CDR3 bases: TGTGCCAGCCCCCGGGACAGCCCCTACGAGCAGTACTTC. Encoded protein: CASPRDSPYEQYF.

The chain carries TRBV7-2 and TRBJ2-7, with D perhaps matching TRBD2 (5 bases). Trimming took off 3 bases at V and 0 bases at J, with 15 bases between the two ends. Germline CDR1 SGHTA, CDR2 FQGNSA. The CDR3 is 16 residues long. The CDR3 loop reads CASSLSASGSSYEQYF. CDR3 DNA: TGTGCCAGCAGCTTGTCGGCGAGCGGAAGCTCCTACGAGCAGTACTTC.

This clone was observed once. This chain connects TRBV27 to TRBJ2-3, with D perhaps TRBD1 or TRBD2 (5 bases each). The CDR3 totals 15 residues. CDR1 is MNHEY, CDR2 SMNVEV, per germline (reference sequence). V was shortened by 5 bases and J by 6 bases, with 18 bases between the two germline ends. The CDR3 DNA follows: TGTGCCAGCAGTCACCGGGACCGATATCCCGATACGCAGTATTTT. It translates to CASSHRDRYPDTQYF.